These 21 T cell receptor beta chains were all obtained from the same sample, sequenced in a study of T-cell memory formation after mild COVID-19. TCRdb re-analysed the 5' RACE reads in MiXCR, keeping a single row per CDR3 protein. The sample carries about 430,000 distinct CDR3 sequences, roughly 26% recorded once. Specimen: PBMCs or a T cell subset sorted from them (not recorded which). These receptors originate from an adult woman who had mild COVID-19 (a few samples of this study predate the infection). Cell type and time point are not known.

The sample holds a few counts of this clonotype. The chain has TRBV18 and TRBJ2-7, with D perhaps TRBD2 (6 bases). The CDR3 is 17 residues long. V was clipped by 3 bases and J by 0 bases, with 18 bases between them. Germline values: CDR1 KGHSH, CDR2 LQKENI. CDR3 sequence reads: CASSPAGTSPISYEQYF. The CDR3 bases are TGTGCCAGCTCACCCGCGGGGACTTCTCCCATCTCCTACGAGCAGTACTTC. The full variable domain, its missing parts supplied by reference TRBV18 and TRBJ2-7, is NAGVMQNPRHLVRRRGQEARLRCSPMKGHSHVYWYRQLPEEGLKFMVYLQKENIIDESGMPKERFSAEFPKEGPSILRIQQVVRGDSAAYFCASSPAGTSPISYEQYFGPGTRLTVT.

This clonotype was detected a few times. This chain connects TRBV5-5 to TRBJ1-2; D is unclear. Germline values: CDR1 SGHKS, CDR2 YYEKEE (reference sequence). The CDR3 totals 13 residues. V was trimmed by 4 bases and J by 6 bases, leaving 13 bases between them. CDR3 nucleotide sequence: TGTGCCAGCAGCCCCGCCCTACGGGATGGCTACACCTTC. This encodes CASSPALRDGYTF.

A word on this clonotype: Being one base from a much bigger clone, this may be a read error. CDR3 nucleotides: TGTGCCAGAAGCTTAATGGTCACAGATACGCAGTATTTT. Translating gives CARSLMVTDTQYF. V gene TRBV7-8 combines with J gene TRBJ2-3; D gene ambiguous. Per the germline V gene, CDR1 is SGHVS and CDR2 is FQNEAQ. The length of the CDR3 is 13 residues.

This clonotype showed up just a few times. The gene calls are TRBV2 and TRBJ2-3; 7 positions agree with TRBD2. The CDR3 covers 15 residues. Trimming at V came to 6 bases and at J to 1 base, leaving 7 bases not matched to a gene. CDR1 is SNHLY, CDR2 FYNNEI, per germline. CDR3 nucleotides: TGTGCCAGCAGGGCTAGCGGAGTTCGCACAGATACGCAGTATTTT. Residues: CASRASGVRTDTQYF.

This clonotype was seen more than once but under ten times. The genes are TRBV18 and TRBJ2-7; a possible D gene is TRBD2 (6 bases). V shed 3 bases and J shed 0 bases, with 24 bases lying between them. Germline V gene data show CDR1 as KGHSH and CDR2 as LQKENI. The CDR3 consists of 19 residues. CDR3 protein: CASSPPPGLDTIVSYEQYF. The DNA of the CDR3 is TGTGCCAGCTCACCCCCGCCGGGACTGGACACAATCGTCTCCTACGAGCAGTACTTC.

The chain combines TRBV24-1 with TRBJ1-1, with D perhaps matching TRBD1 (5 bases). There are 12 residues in the CDR3. The V gene lost 4 bases and the J gene lost 6 bases, with 8 bases spanning the gap. In germline, CDR1 is KGHDR, CDR2 SFDVKD. The CDR3 DNA reads TGTGCCACCAGTGAGGCAGGGTCTGAAGCTTTCTTT. Its protein is CATSEAGSEAFF.

This chain connects TRBV12-3 or TRBV12-4 to TRBJ1-2; 8 bases fit TRBD1. With V trimmed by 4 bases and J by 5 bases, 6 bases remained unmatched. This CDR3 comprises 14 residues. CDR3 region: CASSWDRTGYGYTF. In DNA, the CDR3 is TGTGCCAGCAGTTGGGACAGGACGGGATATGGCTACACCTTC.

This rearrangement joins TRBV20-1 to TRBJ1-4; TRBD1 matches 7 bases. Germline V gene data show CDR1 as DFQATT and CDR2 as SNEGSKA (reference sequence). This CDR3 contains 14 residues. V lost 5 bases and J lost 5; bases outside the gene matches: 8. CDR3 protein: CSARLPGQNEKLFF. The CDR3 DNA sequence: TGCAGTGCTCGATTACCGGGACAGAATGAAAAACTGTTTTTT.

The J gene is TRBJ2-3, the V gene TRBV6-4; 10 nucleotides line up with TRBD2. Germline V CDR1 and CDR2: MRHNA, SNTAGT. The CDR3 extends over 15 amino acids. V gave up 3 bases and J gave up 1 base; unmatched junction bases: 1. Here the CDR3 reads CASSETSGGTDTQYF. The CDR3 DNA follows: TGTGCCAGCAGTGAAACTAGCGGGGGCACAGATACGCAGTATTTT.

This clonotype was counted only a few times. Because the CDR3 is missing its conserved closing phenylalanine or tryptophan, this is likely a read error. The DNA is left out, because the CDR3 cannot be placed on it with certainty; the CDR3 is given as TCRdb lists it. V is TRBV24-1 and J is TRBJ1-1; whether TRBD1, the table's D call, matches the DNA was not checked. 10 amino acids form the CDR3, both terminal residues included. Germline assignment: CDR1 KGHDR and CDR2 SFDVKD. CDR3 sequence reads: CATSDSQGAI.

This clonotype appeared a few times. The chain combines TRBV12-3 or TRBV12-4 with TRBJ1-1; possibly TRBD1 for D (6 bases). The CDR3 is 13 amino acids. Trimming removed 10 bases from V and 1 base from J, with 13 bases in between. CDR3 coding DNA: TGTGCCACCTCCAGGGGCAAGAACACTGAAGCTTTCTTT. The encoded protein is CATSRGKNTEAFF.

This clonotype has a handful of counts. This chain connects TRBV20-1 to TRBJ2-3; D gene uncertain. Trimming removed 2 bases at V and 2 bases at J, with 5 bases between. Germline lookup yields CDR1 DFQATT and CDR2 SNEGSKA (reference sequence). The CDR3 runs 12 residues. The CDR3 region is CSARRATDTQYF. The CDR3 coding sequence is TGCAGTGCTAGAAGGGCCACAGATACGCAGTATTTT.

This clonotype was counted between two and nine times. The chain couples TRBV24-1 to TRBJ2-1; D might be TRBD2 (6 bases). Germline assignment: CDR1 KGHDR and CDR2 SFDVKD. The CDR3 is 15 residues long. V dropped 2 bases and J dropped 14 bases, with 21 bases sitting between them. The chain's CDR3 is CATSDSPPGTQGEFF. CDR3 nucleotides: TGTGCCACCAGTGATTCTCCTCCCGGGACTCAAGGGGAGTTCTTC.

The chain has TRBV4-1 and TRBJ1-2; weak D call: TRBD1 (6 bases). The germline V gene encodes CDR1 MGHRA and CDR2 YSYEKL. Trimming took 1 base from V and 6 from J, leaving 12 bases between them. The CDR3 runs to 14 residues. The CDR3 DNA reads as TGCGCCAGCAGCCAAGTTAAGGCAGGGGATGGCTACACCTTC. Translating it yields CASSQVKAGDGYTF.

This clonotype was observed a few times. The genes are TRBV19 and TRBJ2-1, with 7 nucleotides matching TRBD2. This CDR3 has 13 residues. Looked up from germline, CDR1 is LNHDA and CDR2 is SQIVND (reference sequence). J lost 15 bases, V lost 10 bases, and 18 bases had no gene match. The CDR3 DNA reads TGTGCCACCAGGGTAGCGGGCTCTCAGGTTGCGTTCTTC. This translates into CATRVAGSQVAFF.

This chain connects TRBV12-3 or TRBV12-4 to TRBJ2-5, with a possible D match to TRBD2 (6 bases). The CDR3 loop spans 14 amino acids. Between the trimmed V and J ends, which lost 4 bases and 5 bases, there was a span of 14 bases. The CDR3 here is CASSYREAGETQYF. CDR3 nucleotide sequence: TGTGCCAGCAGTTATAGGGAGGCTGGGGAGACCCAGTACTTC.

There are a few counts of this clonotype. The rearrangement links TRBV20-1 to TRBJ2-3; no firm D call. The CDR3 spans 17 residues. CDR1 and CDR2 from the germline V gene are DFQATT and SNEGSKA (reference sequence). The V end lost 1 base, the J end lost 0 bases, and 17 bases lay between the germline ends. The CDR3: CSARVIDRRRSTDTQYF. In DNA form, the CDR3 reads TGCAGTGCTAGAGTAATCGATCGGCGGCGTAGCACAGATACGCAGTATTTT.

The chain combines TRBV5-1 with TRBJ1-1, with D hard to call. The germline CDR1 and CDR2 sequences are SGHRS and YFSETQ. The CDR3 runs to 14 residues. Trimming pared 3 bases from V and 0 bases from J, leaving 9 bases between. The CDR3 DNA follows: TGCGCCAGCAGCTGGAGGGAACTGAACACTGAAGCTTTCTTT. This translates into CASSWRELNTEAFF.

In DNA, the CDR3 is TGTGCCAGCAGTGAAGCCGGGACAGGAGCTTACAATGAGCAGTTCTTC. This encodes CASSEAGTGAYNEQFF. The V call is TRBV25-1, the J call TRBJ2-1; 8 nucleotides align to TRBD1. J was trimmed by 4 bases and V by 2 bases; bases with no gene match: 7. The CDR3 contains 16 residues. The germline CDR1 and CDR2 sequences are MGHDK and SYGVNS.

This chain joins TRBV7-2 and TRBJ2-3; TRBD2 agrees at 7 bases. V was clipped by 3 bases and J by 6 bases; unmatched bases: 9. Germline-derived CDR1 and CDR2 are SGHTA and FQGNSA. The CDR3 is 15 amino acids. The CDR3 bases are TGTGCCAGCAGCTTTGATACTAGCGCATGGGATACGCAGTATTTT. Amino acid sequence: CASSFDTSAWDTQYF.

The chain joins TRBV5-1 to TRBJ2-1, with unresolved D. The CDR3 length is 11 residues. V was cut by 5 bases and J by 9 bases, with 9 bases left in between. Germline V gene data show CDR1 as SGHRS and CDR2 as YFSETQ. CDR3 sequence: CASRFQSEQFF. CDR3 in DNA: TGCGCCAGCAGATTTCAAAGTGAGCAGTTCTTC. Supplemented by reference TRBV5-1 and TRBJ2-1, the full variable domain reads KAGVTQTPRYLIKTRGQQVTLSCSPISGHRSVSWYQQTPGQGLQFLFEYFSETQRNKGNFPGRFSGRQFSNSRSEMNVSTLELGDSALYLCASRFQSEQFFGPGTRLTVL.